The 11 T cell receptor beta chains presented below share a single source sample, sequenced in a study of T cell clonality in common variable immunodeficiency. Antigens for these TCRs are unknown. TCRdb keeps only in-frame clones here, not all; method: immunoSEQ multiplex PCR. In total the sample includes about 42,000 clones, none of them seen once. Study-wide results and limits: Reportedly, TCR beta sequences from common variable immunodeficiency showed fewer deletions and N-nucleotide insertions.

Sequenced: peripheral blood mononuclear cells. These TCRs come from a human donor with common variable immunodeficiency.

Ten or more counts support this clone. The read stops 3 residues short of the end of the CDR3; the missing end is completed from the germline J gene. The V call is TRBV18, the J call TRBJ2-7; D is possibly TRBD1 (6 bases). Germline CDR1 is KGHSH and CDR2 is LQKENI. Trimming shortened V by 6 bases and J by 3 bases, and 15 bases separated the two germline ends. This CDR3 has 14 amino acids. CDR3 bases read: TGTGCCAGCTCCCCGTCCGGACAGAACTACGAG. It translates to CASSPSGQNYE. The whole CDR3 sequence reads CASSPSGQNYEQYF.

This clone was seen ten or more times. The chain's CDR3 is CASSQYKNTGELFF. CDR3 DNA, as far as it was read: TGTGCCAGCAGCCAATACAAGAACACCGGGGAG. The V call is TRBV14, the J call TRBJ2-2; no clear D. The read gets to within 3 residues of the CDR3 end, and the germline J gene fills in the rest. Trimming cost V 2 bases and J 1 base, with 5 bases left between them. The length of the CDR3 is 14 residues. Germline lookup yields CDR1 SGHDN and CDR2 FVKESK.

This clone occurred many times. The read ends 3 residues shy of where the CDR3 ends; the end is completed using the germline J gene. The chain has TRBV7-8 and TRBJ2-5, with no clear D. Germline CDR1 is SGHVS and CDR2 is FQNEAQ. The CDR3 totals 12 residues. The V end was cut by 6 bases, the J end by 3 bases, with 8 bases between. CDR3 region: CASRGREETQYF. CDR3 DNA, as far as it was read: TGTGCCAGCAGAGGTAGGGAAGAGACC.

Many counts were recorded for this clone. The CDR3 extends 3 residues past the end of the read, so its final part is completed from the germline J gene. The chain joins TRBV5-1 to TRBJ2-1; 7 nucleotides match TRBD2. The germline V gene has CDR1 SGHRS and CDR2 YFSETQ. The CDR3 is 15 amino acids. Germline trimming cut 2 bases from V and 7 bases from J; bases unmatched to any gene: 9. The CDR3 bases that were read are TGCGCCAGCAGCTTCAGCGCGGGAGAGGGTAATGAG. Protein sequence: CASSFSAGEGNE. In full, the CDR3 reads CASSFSAGEGNEQFF.

A few counts support this clone. The read gets to within 3 residues of the CDR3 end, and the germline J gene fills in the rest. This rearrangement joins TRBV2 to TRBJ2-7, with 9 bases that match TRBD1. V was clipped by 7 bases and J by 4 bases; unmatched bases: 5. The CDR3 has 13 amino acids. Germline CDR1 reads SNHLY; CDR2 reads FYNNEI. CDR3 loop: CASTLTGGYEQYF. The DNA read from the CDR3 is TGTGCCAGCACTTTGACAGGGGGATACGAG.

This clone was counted at least ten times. The read halts 3 residues ahead of the CDR3 end, with the missing end drawn from the germline J gene. The chain carries TRBV30 and TRBJ1-2; 11 bases align to TRBD1. In germline, CDR1 is GTSNPN, CDR2 SVGIG (reference sequence). The CDR3 length is 16 residues. The V segment lost 3 bases and the J segment 3 bases; nucleotides outside the gene matches: 9. CDR3 region: CAWSIYGTGGYYGYTF. CDR3 DNA (partial): TGTGCCTGGAGCATATACGGGACAGGGGGGTACTATGGC.

This clone was found many times. The read ends 3 residues shy of where the CDR3 ends; the end is completed using the germline J gene. This chain links TRBV5-1 with TRBJ2-2; D is possibly TRBD1 (6 bases). From germline, CDR1 is SGHRS and CDR2 YFSETQ. The CDR3 is made up of 17 amino acids. V lost 2 bases to trimming and J lost 5 bases, with 19 bases between them. The CDR3 sequence: CASSFQPLQGVTGELFF. CDR3 DNA, as far as it was read: TGCGCCAGCAGCTTCCAGCCTCTACAGGGTGTAACCGGGGAG.

At least ten counts were recorded for this clone. The CDR3 is cut off 3 residues early in the read; its end comes from the germline J gene. The chain is built from TRBV6-4 and TRBJ2-2; D is unclear. This CDR3 is 15 amino acids long. The germline V gene encodes CDR1 MRHNA and CDR2 SNTAGT. V gave up 6 bases and J gave up 2 bases, with 13 bases separating them. The CDR3 region is CASRLSYVNTGELFF. Partial CDR3 DNA: TGTGCCAGCAGACTGTCTTATGTAAACACCGGGGAG.

A few counts support this clone. The missing CDR3 end, 3 residues past where the read stops, is filled in from the germline J gene. The genes are TRBV7-8 and TRBJ2-7; D is possibly TRBD2 (6 bases). The germline V gene has CDR1 SGHVS and CDR2 FQNEAQ. There are 13 residues in the CDR3. Trimming shortened V by 4 bases and J by 6 bases, and 13 bases separated the two germline ends. CDR3 sequence reads: CASSSGTSTEQYF. Partial CDR3 DNA: TGTGCCAGCAGCTCGGGGACTTCAACCGAG.

This clone was seen only a few times. The observed sequence ends 3 residues before the CDR3 terminus, with the missing tail filled in from the germline J gene. The V and J genes are TRBV19 and TRBJ2-4, with D perhaps matching TRBD2 (7 bases). The CDR3 is 16 residues long. Looked up from germline, CDR1 is LNHDA and CDR2 is SQIVND (reference sequence). The ends were cut back, 7 bases at V and 0 bases at J, with 16 bases in the middle. CDR3 DNA, as far as it was read: TGTGCCAGTACAGGAGTGGGGGGGCTAGCCAAAAACATT. Translating it yields CASTGVGGLAKNI. The entire CDR3 is CASTGVGGLAKNIQYF.

This clone has at least ten counts. The read gets to within 3 residues of the CDR3 end, and the germline J gene fills in the rest. This chain joins TRBV2 and TRBJ2-5, with D uncertain. The V and J ends lost 0 bases and 3 bases respectively, with 11 bases between them. The germline V gene has CDR1 SNHLY and CDR2 FYNNEI. This CDR3 comprises 15 residues. CDR3 DNA, as far as it was read: TGTGCCAGCAGTGAAGCCCGGCAGGTAAAAGAGACC. It is translated as CASSEARQVKET. The entire CDR3 protein is CASSEARQVKETQYF.